This T cell receptor (beta chain) was sequenced in a study of blood T cells in healthy people across ages. Study-wide context: Template switching caught about one barcoded beta molecule for each two T cells.

Through a sample-barcoded 5' primer and a J-beta primer mix, a second PCR was run for roughly 7 to 11 cycles. TCRdb processed the 5' RACE reads anew with MiXCR; each CDR3 protein has one entry. The sample includes 850,000 to 950,000 distinct CDR3 sequences, under 35% of them seen just once. The CDR3 runs 16 residues. The germline V gene has CDR1 SGDLS and CDR2 YYNGEE. Trimming pared 0 bases from V and 6 bases from J, leaving 16 bases between. A note on this clonotype: Antigen specificity is unknown.

Study-level findings and limits: Not knowing donor CMV status may have confounded expanded clonotype changes.

This clonotype was sampled from a woman over 75 in good health. The sequencing sample was made of blood. The chain has TRBV9 and TRBJ2-1; D might be TRBD1 or TRBD2, each matching 5 bases. CDR3 in DNA: TGTGCCAGCAGCGTAGGAGGGGCCAACCCGTGCAATGAGCAGTTCTTC. Translated: CASSVGGANPCNEQFF.